Following are 29 T cell receptor beta chains from one sample sequenced in a study of tumor-infiltrating lymphocytes in primary liver carcinoma. Priming with a constant-region primer yielded TCR beta cDNA from 400 to 550 ng total RNA. ARM-PCR, slightly modified, supplied the TCR beta libraries through three nested multiplex PCR rounds. In the first two PCR rounds, TRBV1-TRBV30 forward primers were paired with a C-beta reverse primer, and each round lasted roughly 10 cycles. Using its own MiXCR run on the multiplex PCR reads, TCRdb lists one record per CDR3 protein. The sample has about 120,000 distinct CDR3 sequences, 55% to 75% seen once. Co-extraction of both nucleic acids (RNA and DNA) used about 17-33 mg of unsorted bulk tissue. The material sequenced was liver tumor tissue from sampling region 1. Subset: tumor region T1, superior pole. The receptors come from a woman aged 55-75 years with primary liver carcinoma and hepatitis B virus infection.

Note on this clonotype: One end of the junction varies from germline; a read error may be responsible. The chain has TRBV11-3 and TRBJ2-3; D is possibly TRBD1 (5 bases). This CDR3 contains 14 residues. Germline V lookup: CDR1 SGHNT, CDR2 YENEEA. CDR3 in DNA: TGTGTCAGCAGCTCGGACATCAGCATAGATACGCATTATTTT. It yields the protein CVSSSDISIDTHYF.

With respect to this clonotype: The junction shows a germline mismatch at one end, possibly a read error. The chain carries TRBV11-3 and TRBJ2-3; unclear D gene. This CDR3 is built from 14 residues. Germline-derived CDR1 and CDR2 are SGHNT and YENEEA. The CDR3 sequence: CASSFRMGTDTQYF. The CDR3 coding sequence is TGTGCAAGCAGCTTCCGGATGGGCACAGATACGCAGTATTTT.

For this clonotype: The junction shows a germline mismatch at one end, possibly a read error. This rearrangement joins TRBV11-2 to TRBJ2-1; D is undetermined. CDR3 length: 14 amino acids. Germline loops: CDR1 SGHAT, CDR2 FQNNGV. The CDR3 DNA follows: TGTGCCAGCAGCCAAGAATTGGGGAAGAATGAGCGATTCTTT. This codes for CASSQELGKNERFF.

This clonotype was detected a few times. This chain links TRBV5-6 with TRBJ2-1, with D unresolved. V lost 3 bases and J lost 7, with 20 bases in between. This CDR3 has 16 residues. Germline V gene lookup returns CDR1 SGHDT and CDR2 YYEEEE. The CDR3 sequence: CASSSLTQLSLNEQFF. The CDR3 nucleotides read TGTGCCAGCAGCTCACTCACCCAGCTCAGCTTAAATGAGCAGTTCTTC. Supplemented by reference TRBV5-6 and TRBJ2-1, the full variable domain reads DAGVTQSPTHLIKTRGQQVTLRCSPKSGHDTVSWYQQALGQGPQFIFQYYEEEERQRGNFPDRFSGHQFPNYSSELNVNALLLGDSALYLCASSSLTQLSLNEQFFGPGTRLTVL.

A remark on this clonotype: Possible read error: a much larger clone is one base away. This chain uses TRBV12-3 or TRBV12-4 with TRBJ2-7; D not certain. The CDR3 loop spans 13 amino acids. Between the trimmed V and J ends, which lost 6 bases and 3 bases, there was a span of 12 bases. CDR3 in DNA: TGTGCCAGCAGCCGGATGTGGAGCTACGAGCAGTACTTC. Translation gives CASSRMWSYEQYF.

The chain couples TRBV29-1 to TRBJ2-4; 7 bases line up with TRBD2. Looked up from germline, CDR1 is SQVTM and CDR2 is ANQGSEA. The CDR3 has 12 amino acids. CDR3 sequence (DNA): TGCAACGTCGGAGTCGGGGGGTACATTCAGTACTTC. This translates into CNVGVGGYIQYF.

About this clonotype itself: A much larger clone sits a single nucleotide away, making a read error possible. The V and J genes are TRBV10-3 and TRBJ2-7; D tentatively reads TRBD1 or TRBD2 (6 bases each). The CDR3 covers 14 residues. From germline, CDR1 is ENHRY and CDR2 SYGVKD. The CDR3 sequence: CAISKSRGLGEQYF. CDR3 sequence (DNA): TGTGCCATCAGTAAGTCCCGGGGGCTAGGCGAGCAGTACTTC.

The chain carries TRBV24-1 and TRBJ2-5; D is ambiguous. This CDR3 spans 14 amino acids. V lost 0 bases to trimming and J lost 3 bases, with 7 bases between them. The germline V gene has CDR1 KGHDR and CDR2 SFDVKD. DNA for the CDR3: TGTGCCACCAGTGATTTGAGGCAGAAAGAGACCCAGTACTTC. Translated, it gives CATSDLRQKETQYF.

On this clonotype itself: Possible read error: a much larger clone is one base away. The rearrangement links TRBV6-6 to TRBJ2-5; D not certain. Germline lookup yields CDR1 MNHNY and CDR2 SVGAGI (reference sequence). This CDR3 is built from 14 residues. This CDR3 reads CASSRTVDQDTQYF. The CDR3 region has the DNA TGTGCCAGCAGCAGGACCGTTGATCAAGATACCCAGTACTTC.

As regards this clonotype: A much larger clone lies one base from this, so it may be a read error. The chain links TRBV6-5 to TRBJ2-7, with a possible D match to TRBD1 (6 bases). Germline CDR1 reads MNHEY; CDR2 reads SVGAGI. The CDR3 has 19 residues. Here the CDR3 DNA reads TGTACCAGCACCGTACTCCGCTTCGACAGGACAACGACCCCCTACGAGCAGTACTTC. It codes for CTSTVLRFDRTTTPYEQYF.

This clonotype was recorded only once. The chain employs TRBV24-1 and TRBJ2-3, with D possibly being TRBD1 (5 bases). Per germline, CDR1 KGHDR and CDR2 SFDVKD. There are 16 residues in the CDR3. Trimming cost V 0 bases and J 1 base, with 10 bases left between them. The CDR3 reads CATSDLNRGGTDTQYF. CDR3 sequence (DNA): TGTGCCACCAGTGATTTGAATAGGGGCGGCACAGATACGCAGTATTTT.

Comment on this clonotype: The CDR3 does not close with the conserved phenylalanine or tryptophan, likely indicating a read error. The CDR3 DNA sequence: TGCGCCAGCAGCTTTAGAGCGGGTGTCGGTCCCGGGGAGCTGTTTCTT. Its translation is CASSFRAGVGPGELFL. The chain has TRBV5-1 and TRBJ2-2, with D perhaps matching TRBD2 (6 bases). This CDR3 is built from 16 residues. Germline V gene data show CDR1 as SGHRS and CDR2 as YFSETQ. V lost 2 bases to trimming and J lost 6 bases, with 17 bases between them.

The sample holds one count of this clonotype. The chain joins TRBV7-2 to TRBJ1-5; the D gene is possibly TRBD1 (6 bases). Germline V gene lookup returns CDR1 SGHTA and CDR2 FQGNSA. This CDR3 is 15 amino acids long. V was pared by 1 base and J by 7 bases, with 14 bases between. CDR3 DNA: TGTGCCAGCAGCTTAGTGGGGGGGCAAGGACAGCCCCAGCATTTT. This gives the protein CASSLVGGQGQPQHF.

On this clonotype itself: A read error may account for a junction end that differs from germline. The CDR3 loop reads CASSLAPEGGSQYNEQFF. Written as DNA, the CDR3 is TGTGCCAGCAGTTTAGCCCCTGAAGGGGGCAGTCAGTACAATGAGCAGTTCTTC. The chain joins TRBV11-3 to TRBJ2-1; 7 nucleotides match TRBD1. There are 18 residues in the CDR3. In germline, CDR1 is SGHNT, CDR2 YENEEA.

With respect to this clonotype: The junction shows a germline mismatch at one end, possibly a read error. The gene calls are TRBV20-1 and TRBJ2-1, with 13 bases identical to TRBD2. There are 18 residues in the CDR3. CDR1 is DFQATT, CDR2 SNEGSKA, per germline (reference sequence). This chain's CDR3 is CSVRDGRTSGSLMDEQFF. The CDR3 nucleotides are TGCAGTGTTAGAGATGGAAGGACTAGCGGGAGTTTAATGGATGAGCAGTTCTTC.

V and J are TRBV6-5 and TRBJ2-6; D may match TRBD1 or TRBD2 (6 bases each). The CDR3 sequence is 20 residues long. In germline, CDR1 is MNHEY, CDR2 SVGAGI. The V and J ends lost 3 bases and 0 bases respectively, with 21 bases between them. The CDR3 is CASSYAYYTEGDSGANVLTF. CDR3 nucleotides: TGTGCCAGCAGTTATGCCTATTACACGGAGGGGGACTCTGGGGCCAACGTCCTGACTTTC.

This clonotype is large within its sample. The V call is TRBV29-1, the J call TRBJ2-3; TRBD2 is a possible D gene (6 bases). The CDR3 is 12 amino acids. In germline, CDR1 is SQVTM, CDR2 ANQGSEA. Trimming took off 7 bases at V and 5 bases at J, with 13 bases between the two ends. The CDR3 here is CSATTAGDTQYF. As DNA, the CDR3 is TGCAGCGCGACGACAGCGGGAGATACGCAGTATTTT.

Concerning this clonotype: Its ends do not fully match the called genes, so a read error is possible. CDR3: CASSLGRDRGLCF. CDR3 sequence (DNA): TGTGCCAGCAGCCTAGGGAGGGACAGGGGCCTGTGCTTT. V is TRBV11-2 and J is TRBJ1-1, with TRBD1 identical over 10 bases. Per germline, CDR1 SGHAT and CDR2 FQNNGV. The CDR3 is 13 residues long.

A remark on this clonotype: This clone may be a read error of a much larger clone one base away. The V call is TRBV7-9, the J call TRBJ2-7, with D tentatively TRBD1 (6 bases). Germline lookup yields CDR1 SEHNR and CDR2 FQNEAQ (reference sequence). The CDR3 has 12 amino acids. In DNA, the CDR3 is TGTGCCAGCAGCAGGACAGAGTACGAGCTGTACTTC. Its protein is CASSRTEYELYF.

Remarks on this clonotype: The CDR3 carries no conserved terminal phenylalanine or tryptophan, so it likely arises from a read error. This chain connects TRBV5-1 to TRBJ1-1; no clear D gene. V was cut by 2 bases and J by 1 base, with 6 bases left in between. Per the germline V gene, CDR1 is SGHRS and CDR2 is YFSETQ. This CDR3 contains 13 residues. CDR3 coding DNA: TGCGCCAGCAGCTTAACGGCGAACACTGAAGCTTTCCTT. Its protein product is CASSLTANTEAFL.

The V and J genes are TRBV7-8 and TRBJ2-1, with D possibly called TRBD1 or TRBD2 (5 bases each). The CDR3 loop spans 11 amino acids. Germline values: CDR1 SGHVS, CDR2 FQNEAQ. V was trimmed by 10 bases and J by 14 bases, leaving 18 bases between them. The CDR3 region has the DNA TGTGCCAACAGGAGAGGTTTGGAGGAGTTCTTC. Its translation: CANRRGLEEFF.

This clonotype was found a few times. V and J are TRBV10-2 and TRBJ2-3; D remains ambiguous. Per germline, CDR1 WSHSY and CDR2 SAAADI. CDR3 length equals 14 residues. V lost 7 bases and J lost 1, with 12 bases in between. CDR3 bases: TGCGCCAGCATTGGCCTTAGGGGCACAGATACGCAGTATTTT. Its translation: CASIGLRGTDTQYF.

V gene TRBV28 combines with J gene TRBJ2-1, with D uncertain. This CDR3 spans 16 amino acids. Per the germline V gene, CDR1 is MDHEN and CDR2 is SYDVKM. Trimming removed 8 bases at V and 3 bases at J, with 20 bases between. The CDR3 loop is CASVSASGIHYNEQFF. CDR3 nucleotide sequence: TGTGCCAGCGTCTCCGCGAGTGGGATCCACTACAATGAGCAGTTCTTC.

This clonotype appeared many times. The rearrangement uses TRBV29-1 and TRBJ1-2; possibly TRBD1 for D (5 bases). The CDR3 contains 12 residues. Trimming left V 1 base short and J 6 bases short, with 9 bases between. The germline gives CDR1 SQVTM, CDR2 ANQGSEA. CDR3: CSVEGQGDGYTF. As DNA, the CDR3 is TGCAGCGTTGAAGGGCAGGGCGATGGCTACACCTTC. The full variable domain, rest sourced from reference TRBV29-1 and TRBJ1-2, is SAVISQKPSRDICQRGTSLTIQCQVDSQVTMMFWYRQQPGQSLTLIATANQGSEATYESGFVIDKFPISRPNLTFSTLTVSNMSPEDSSIYLCSVEGQGDGYTFGSGTRLTVV.

The V gene is TRBV9, the J gene TRBJ2-1, with 12 bases identical to TRBD2. V was pared by 0 bases and J by 7 bases, with 2 bases of the junction left unmatched. Germline V lookup: CDR1 SGDLS, CDR2 YYNGEE. The CDR3 runs 15 residues. The CDR3 reads CASSVGLAGGNEQFF. The CDR3 region has the DNA TGTGCCAGCAGCGTAGGCCTAGCGGGAGGGAATGAGCAGTTCTTC.

The table lists this clonotype with a count of one. The junction shows a germline mismatch at one end, possibly a read error. V gene TRBV6-5 combines with J gene TRBJ1-1; perhaps TRBD1 as D (5 bases). The length of the CDR3 is 15 residues. Germline V gene data show CDR1 as MNHEY and CDR2 as SVGAGI. CDR3 sequence reads: CVSSYGGALNTGAFF. As DNA, the CDR3 is TGTGTCAGCAGTTACGGGGGAGCGCTGAACACTGGAGCTTTCTTT.

This rearrangement joins TRBV5-6 to TRBJ2-1; the match to TRBD2 covers 13 bases. Germline CDR1 and CDR2: SGHDT and YYEEEE. The V gene end was trimmed by 3 bases and the J gene end by 13 bases; junction bases not matched to a gene: 7. The CDR3 has 14 amino acids. The CDR3 nucleotides read TGTGCCAGCAGCTCGCGGACTAGCGGGAGTTCCCAGTTCTTC. Protein sequence: CASSSRTSGSSQFF.

This sequence joins TRBV24-1 and TRBJ1-2; D may be TRBD1 (5 bases). From germline, CDR1 is KGHDR and CDR2 SFDVKD. The ends were cut back, 4 bases at V and 8 bases at J, with 16 bases in the middle. The CDR3 contains 14 residues. CDR3 bases: TGTGCCACCAGTGACACCGGGGACCGGTTCGGCTACACCTTC. Translated: CATSDTGDRFGYTF.

In the case of this clonotype: A read error may account for a junction end that differs from germline. The rearrangement uses TRBV2 and TRBJ2-4; 12 bases agree with TRBD1. From germline, CDR1 is SNHLY and CDR2 FYNNEI. The CDR3 runs 19 residues. The CDR3: CASSEFGTGGAGAKNIQHF. CDR3 coding DNA: TGTGCCAGCAGTGAATTCGGGACAGGGGGCGCCGGAGCCAAAAACATTCAGCACTTC.